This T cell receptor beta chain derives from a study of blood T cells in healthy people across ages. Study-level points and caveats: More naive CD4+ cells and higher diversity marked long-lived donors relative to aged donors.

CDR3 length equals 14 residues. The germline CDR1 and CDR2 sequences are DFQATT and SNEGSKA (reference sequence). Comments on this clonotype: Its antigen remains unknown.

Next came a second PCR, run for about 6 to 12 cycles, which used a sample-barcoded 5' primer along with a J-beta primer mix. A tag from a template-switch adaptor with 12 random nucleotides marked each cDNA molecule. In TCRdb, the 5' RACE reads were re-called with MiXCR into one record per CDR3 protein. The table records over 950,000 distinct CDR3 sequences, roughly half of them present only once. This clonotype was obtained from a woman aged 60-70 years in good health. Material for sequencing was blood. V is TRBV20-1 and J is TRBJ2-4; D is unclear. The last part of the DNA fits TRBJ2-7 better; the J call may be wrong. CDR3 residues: CSARDPDGRSEQYF. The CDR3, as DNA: TGCAGTGCTAGAGATCCGGACGGAAGGAGCGAGCAGTACTTC.